This T cell receptor beta chain originates from a study of blood T cell repertoires in COVID-19. Study as a whole: The origin of the acute and convalescent COVID-19 samples was the United States, Italy and Spain. T cells, B-cell-depleted T cells, or PBMCs provided the cDNA or gDNA that served as material.

This clone was seen only a few times. Germline V gives CDR1 WNHNN, CDR2 SYGVQD (reference sequence). The CDR3 spans 18 residues. Trimming removed 2 bases from V and 0 bases from J; junction bases left unmatched: 6. As processed by the authors: From reference gene primer amplification, estimates of nucleated cell counts were derived. Clones were read by immunoSEQ multiplex PCR, and TCRdb kept only the in-frame ones, dropping some. V and J calls and clone size are copied from that table; D and trimming were computed from the DNA. The table includes some 120,000 clones, approximately 78% detected once. Sequencing input: peripheral blood. The sequence was obtained from a man aged 70-80 years with acute or convalescent COVID-19. The chain combines TRBV10-1 with TRBJ2-3; 12 bases align to TRBD2. The CDR3 loop is CASSEDVGLAGSTDTQYF. CDR3 sequence (DNA): TGCGCCAGCAGTGAGGATGTTGGACTAGCGGGAAGCACAGATACGCAGTATTTT.